What follows describes a single T cell receptor (beta chain). Its antigen is unknown. CDR1 and CDR2 (germline): SEHNR, FQNEAQ (reference sequence). The CDR3 has 15 residues. V was clipped by 2 bases and J by 5 bases; unmatched bases: 1. Template switching added a universal primer site; cDNA carried unique molecular identifiers. TCRdb independently ran MiXCR on the 5' RACE reads; one entry per CDR3 protein. The sample records hundreds of thousands of distinct CDR3 sequences, approximately 7% being singletons. The data were obtained in a study of identical twins. The study's findings and limits: The models systematically underestimated how much out-of-frame TCR alpha was shared in monozygotic twins.

These sequences were also reported in another study, on yellow fever vaccine responses in identical twins.

The sequence was collected from a woman aged 18-35 years in good health. Sequenced sample: memory (CD45RO+) T cells sorted from blood. This sequence joins TRBV7-9 and TRBJ2-2; 11 bases fit TRBD2. The CDR3 sequence is CASSLTSGRTGELFF. CDR3 nucleotides: TGTGCCAGCAGCTTAACTAGCGGGAGAACCGGGGAGCTGTTTTTT.